The T cell receptor (beta chain) described here comes from a study of yellow fever vaccine responses in identical twins. Study-level results: Twins' vaccine T cell response reportedly gave the appearance of partial convergence and partial personalization.

Note on this clonotype: Its target is not known.

V lost 1 base and J 7 bases, leaving 8 bases between the germline ends. The CDR3 is 12 residues long. From germline, CDR1 is LGHNA and CDR2 YNFKEQ. TCRdb itself ran the RT-PCR reads through MiXCR, one entry per CDR3 protein. The repertoire holds about 16,000 distinct CDR3 sequences, around 83% seen once, with roughly 1.8% in the top ten. The chain recombines TRBV4-2 with TRBJ2-7, with D unclear. This specimen was T cells from blood (PBMCs), unsorted or a sorted subset (not recorded which), taken before or after yellow fever vaccination (not recorded which). The TCR originated in a woman between 18 and 30 years old who received the yellow fever vaccine. In DNA, the CDR3 is TGTGCCAGCAGCCAAGGTCCAGAGGAGCAGTACTTC. Amino acids: CASSQGPEEQYF.